The T cell receptor beta chain described here comes from a study of CD8+ T cells in alopecia areata. cDNA serving as the sequencing template came from extracted, reverse transcribed RNA. Only in-frame clones appear in the TCRdb table, and some are missing; sequencing was by immunoSEQ multiplex PCR. The table shows 170,000 or so clones, with roughly 50% occurring only once. Indicated treatment: oral pan-JAK inhibitor, 5-10 mg twice daily. This clone has only a few counts. The sequencing used CD8+ T cells sorted from blood, collected at week 24, from a patient treated with tofacitinib. The source is a human donor with alopecia areata.

CDR3 coding DNA: TGTGCCAGTAGTATAGAGGGGGACAGGGAGTTGCGTGGCTACACCTTC. Protein sequence: CASSIEGDRELRGYTF. This chain uses TRBV19 with TRBJ1-2; 9 bases match TRBD1. Germline lookup yields CDR1 LNHDA and CDR2 SQIVND (reference sequence). This CDR3 region has 16 residues. Trimming cost V 0 bases and J 7 bases; bases outside gene matches: 9.